Below, 20 T cell receptor beta chains from the same sample are listed, as sequenced in a study of cytomegalovirus exposure and HLA in healthy donors. It was with 60 Vbeta and 13 Jbeta primers that the PCR ran. Clones were read by immunoSEQ multiplex PCR, and TCRdb kept only the in-frame ones, dropping some. The sample has roughly 160,000 clones, around 80% seen once. The sample was PBMCs. The receptors here all came from a boy younger than 10 in good health and CMV-seronegative.

This chain uses TRBV27 with TRBJ1-2; D unresolved. Trimming removed 2 bases at V and 4 bases at J, with 14 bases between. The CDR3 covers 15 residues. Germline V gene lookup returns CDR1 MNHEY and CDR2 SMNVEV (reference sequence). The CDR3 DNA reads as TGTGCCAGCAGTTTAACCCCCCGGGGTCTCTATGGCTACACCTTC. This sequence encodes CASSLTPRGLYGYTF.

V gene TRBV30 combines with J gene TRBJ1-4, with 7 bases matching TRBD1. Germline V gene sequence: CDR1 GTSNPN, CDR2 SVGIG (reference sequence). Trimming cost V 3 bases and J 0 bases; bases outside gene matches: 1. This CDR3 has 14 amino acids. The CDR3 loop reads CAWRDRATNEKLFF. The CDR3 bases are TGTGCCTGGAGAGACAGGGCAACTAATGAAAAACTGTTTTTT.

The chain couples TRBV7-9 to TRBJ2-3, with D perhaps TRBD2 (7 bases). V was clipped by 0 bases and J by 9 bases, with 19 bases between them. Germline CDR1 SEHNR, CDR2 FQNEAQ (reference sequence). This CDR3 is built from 16 residues. In DNA, the CDR3 is TGTGCCAGCAGCTTAGCCGTCATAGAGGGGGGGCGCACGCAGTATTTT. Translation: CASSLAVIEGGRTQYF.

The chain carries TRBV27 and TRBJ2-2; no definite D call. Germline CDR1 reads MNHEY; CDR2 reads SMNVEV (reference sequence). Trimming removed 4 bases from V and 2 bases from J, with 14 bases in between. The length of the CDR3 is 16 residues. This CDR3 is CASSYAGTVNTGELFF. For the CDR3, the DNA is TGTGCCAGCAGTTATGCTGGTACAGTAAACACCGGGGAGCTGTTTTTT.

The chain employs TRBV27 and TRBJ2-7; D may be TRBD1 (6 bases). This CDR3 has 13 residues. Germline V gene data show CDR1 as MNHEY and CDR2 as SMNVEV (reference sequence). V was trimmed by 5 bases and J by 2 bases, leaving 10 bases between them. The DNA for the CDR3 is TGTGCCAGCAGTCGACAGGCAACCTACGAGCAGTACTTC. Residues: CASSRQATYEQYF.

The chain combines TRBV5-6 with TRBJ2-5; 7 bases fit TRBD1. The J call is uncertain, as TRBJ2-7 better fits the DNA end. Germline CDR1 SGHDT, CDR2 YYEEEE. The length of the CDR3 is 13 residues. The CDR3 loop is CASSSDRLYEQYF. The DNA of the CDR3 is TGTGCCAGCAGCTCGGACAGGCTTTACGAGCAGTACTTC.

This rearrangement joins TRBV7-8 to TRBJ1-1, with 8 nucleotides matching TRBD1. J gave up 5 bases and V 1 base, and 6 bases lay outside the gene matches. The CDR3 has 15 residues. Germline V CDR1 and CDR2: SGHVS, FQNEAQ. CDR3 loop: CASSLGRTGRTEAFF. The DNA of the CDR3 is TGTGCCAGCAGCTTAGGCCGGACAGGGCGGACTGAAGCTTTCTTT. Full variable domain (rest looked up from reference TRBV7-8 and TRBJ1-1): GAGVSQSPRYKVAKRGQDVALRCDPISGHVSLFWYQQALGQGPEFLTYFQNEAQLDKSGLPSDRFFAERPEGSVSTLKIQRTQQEDSAVYLCASSLGRTGRTEAFFGQGTRLTVV.

The J gene is TRBJ2-1, the V gene TRBV30; 8 positions agree with TRBD2. This CDR3 is 12 amino acids long. Germline V gene sequence: CDR1 GTSNPN, CDR2 SVGIG (reference sequence). The CDR3 nucleotides are TGTGCGGGGGGCGGGGGGTACAATGAGCAGTTCTTC. This gives the protein CAGGGGYNEQFF.

The V and J genes are TRBV19 and TRBJ1-2; no clear D. Trimming removed 2 bases at V and 7 bases at J, with 8 bases between. This CDR3 spans 12 amino acids. Looked up from germline, CDR1 is LNHDA and CDR2 is SQIVND (reference sequence). The CDR3 coding sequence is TGTGCCAGTAGTATAATGAGCTCTGGCTACACCTTC. Translation gives CASSIMSSGYTF. The full variable domain, rest sourced from reference TRBV19 and TRBJ1-2, is DGGITQSPKYLFRKEGQNVTLSCEQNLNHDAMYWYRQDPGQGLRLIYYSQIVNDFQKGDIAEGYSVSREKKESFPLTVTSAQKNPTAFYLCASSIMSSGYTFGSGTRLTVV.

The chain employs TRBV10-3 and TRBJ2-3; TRBD2 matches 10 bases. Trimming cost V 0 bases and J 2 bases; bases outside gene matches: 11. The V gene's germline CDR1 is ENHRY and CDR2 SYGVKD. The CDR3 spans 19 residues. CDR3 amino acids: CAISESEERGGGNTDTQYF. DNA of the CDR3: TGTGCCATCAGTGAGTCGGAGGAGCGGGGGGGCGGGAACACAGATACGCAGTATTTT.

This chain uses TRBV29-1 with TRBJ2-7; the match to TRBD1 covers 12 bases. With V trimmed by 3 bases and J by 7 bases, 4 bases remained unmatched. The CDR3 is 13 residues long. Germline CDR1 and CDR2: SQVTM and ANQGSEA. The CDR3 reads CSVEGTGGEEQYF. CDR3 in DNA: TGCAGCGTTGAGGGGACAGGGGGCGAAGAGCAGTACTTC.

This clone was seen a handful of times. The chain combines TRBV5-4 with TRBJ2-7, with D unresolved. The ends were cut back, 0 bases at V and 12 bases at J, with 19 bases in the middle. CDR1 and CDR2 from the germline V gene are SGHNT and YYREEE (reference sequence). This CDR3 is built from 14 residues. For the CDR3, the DNA is TGTGCCAGCAGCTTGGATTCCGGGTCAACCGCGCCGTACTTC. This gives the protein CASSLDSGSTAPYF.

This clone has only one observation. The chain combines TRBV29-1 with TRBJ2-7; D not certain. Germline assignment: CDR1 SQVTM and CDR2 ANQGSEA. There are 13 residues in the CDR3. The V end lost 4 bases, the J end lost 0 bases, and 10 bases lay between the germline ends. Here the CDR3 reads CSVVGVSSYEQYF. DNA of the CDR3: TGCAGCGTTGTGGGCGTCTCCTCCTACGAGCAGTACTTC.

This rearrangement joins TRBV6-1 to TRBJ1-5; D is unclear. V was pared by 6 bases and J by 0 bases, with 6 bases between. Germline CDR1 and CDR2: MNHNS and SASEGT. This CDR3 region has 13 residues. CDR3 DNA sequence: TGTGCCAGCAGAGAATATAGCAATCAGCCCCAGCATTTT. Protein sequence: CASREYSNQPQHF.

The chain couples TRBV7-8 to TRBJ1-1, with D possibly being TRBD1 (5 bases). The length of the CDR3 is 15 residues. Trimming took 0 bases from V and 6 from J, leaving 14 bases between them. Germline values: CDR1 SGHVS, CDR2 FQNEAQ. CDR3 coding DNA: TGTGCCAGCAGCTTAGCGCAGGGTTCGATGTCTGAAGCTTTCTTT. It translates to CASSLAQGSMSEAFF.

CDR3 in amino acids: CASSPSGGGDTQYF. The CDR3 DNA reads as TGTGCCAGCTCACCTTCGGGCGGCGGGGATACGCAGTATTTT. The chain joins TRBV18 to TRBJ2-3, with D possibly being TRBD2 (5 bases). Germline-derived CDR1 and CDR2 are KGHSH and LQKENI. V lost 3 bases and J 6 bases, leaving 13 bases between the germline ends. This CDR3 has 14 amino acids. Based on the CDR3 plus reference TRBV18 and TRBJ2-3, the full variable domain is NAGVMQNPRHLVRRRGQEARLRCSPMKGHSHVYWYRQLPEEGLKFMVYLQKENIIDESGMPKERFSAEFPKEGPSILRIQQVVRGDSAAYFCASSPSGGGDTQYFGPGTRLTVL.

The chain uses TRBV7-9 and TRBJ1-2; 8 nucleotides agree with TRBD1. Germline V gene lookup returns CDR1 SEHNR and CDR2 FQNEAQ (reference sequence). The V gene end was trimmed by 5 bases and the J gene end by 7 bases; junction bases not matched to a gene: 9. The CDR3 totals 14 residues. This chain's CDR3 is CASSITGQEGGYTF. The CDR3 DNA follows: TGTGCCAGCAGCATAACGGGACAGGAGGGTGGCTACACCTTC.

The chain combines TRBV7-9 with TRBJ1-1, with D perhaps matching TRBD1 (5 bases). Looked up from germline, CDR1 is SEHNR and CDR2 is FQNEAQ (reference sequence). Trimming removed 1 base from V and 7 bases from J, with 7 bases in between. The CDR3 sequence is 12 residues long. The CDR3 here is CASSLEGNEAFF. The CDR3 DNA reads TGTGCCAGCAGCTTAGAGGGGAATGAAGCTTTCTTT.

This chain joins TRBV25-1 and TRBJ1-2, with unresolved D. Germline CDR1 and CDR2: MGHDK and SYGVNS. There are 14 residues in the CDR3. Trimming took 7 bases from V and 4 from J, leaving 16 bases between them. CDR3 sequence: CASMAPDKIYGYTF. CDR3 nucleotides: TGTGCCAGCATGGCCCCTGACAAAATCTATGGCTACACCTTC.

The J gene is TRBJ1-2, the V gene TRBV6-1; perhaps TRBD1 as D (6 bases). This CDR3 has 12 residues. Trimming removed 7 bases from V and 5 bases from J, with 11 bases in between. Germline-derived CDR1 and CDR2 are MNHNS and SASEGT. CDR3 in DNA: TGTGCCAGCAACAGGGACGATTATGGCTACACCTTC. Protein sequence: CASNRDDYGYTF.